Listed here is a single TCR beta chain. Its target is not known. The sample comes from a study of shared clonotypes between healthy human individuals. Overall study results and limits: Generation probabilities of non-shared clonotypes were lower (relative to those shared by all four donors).

Sequenced by immunoSEQ multiplex PCR; TCRdb stores in-frame clones only, minus some. The data hold 2 million to 2.5 million clones, with more than 90% observed a single time. From germline, CDR1 is MNHNY and CDR2 SVGAGI (reference sequence). V lost 2 bases and J 10 bases, leaving 12 bases between the germline ends. CDR3 length: 14 residues. The sample was naive CD4+ T cells sorted from blood. Subset specified: CD45RA+ positively selected. The TCR comes from a man between 18 and 29 years old in good health. The chain links TRBV6-6 to TRBJ1-6; perhaps TRBD1 as D (5 bases). Here the CDR3 DNA reads TGTGCCAGCAGTTACGGGGGTTTTTCCTCACCCCTCCACTTT. Encoded protein: CASSYGGFSSPLHF.